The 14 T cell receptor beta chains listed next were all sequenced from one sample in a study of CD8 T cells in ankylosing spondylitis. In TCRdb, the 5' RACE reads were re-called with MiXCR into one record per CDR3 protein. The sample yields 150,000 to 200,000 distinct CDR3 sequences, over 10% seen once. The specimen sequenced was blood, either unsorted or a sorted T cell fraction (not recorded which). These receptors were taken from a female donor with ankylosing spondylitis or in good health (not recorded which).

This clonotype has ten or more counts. CDR3 in amino acids: CASSELGGARDEQFF. As DNA, the CDR3 is TGTGCCAGCAGTGAATTAGGAGGCGCGAGGGATGAGCAGTTCTTC. The rearrangement uses TRBV25-1 and TRBJ2-1; a possible D gene is TRBD2 (5 bases). This CDR3 region has 15 residues. The V end was cut by 1 base, the J end by 8 bases, with 15 bases between. From germline, CDR1 is MGHDK and CDR2 SYGVNS.

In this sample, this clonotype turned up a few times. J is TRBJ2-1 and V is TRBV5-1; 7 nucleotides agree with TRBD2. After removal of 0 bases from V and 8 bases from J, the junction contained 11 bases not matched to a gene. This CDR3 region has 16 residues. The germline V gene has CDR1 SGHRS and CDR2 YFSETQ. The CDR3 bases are TGCGCCAGCAGCTTGGGCCTTCGGACTAGTATCGATGAGCAGTTCTTC. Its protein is CASSLGLRTSIDEQFF.

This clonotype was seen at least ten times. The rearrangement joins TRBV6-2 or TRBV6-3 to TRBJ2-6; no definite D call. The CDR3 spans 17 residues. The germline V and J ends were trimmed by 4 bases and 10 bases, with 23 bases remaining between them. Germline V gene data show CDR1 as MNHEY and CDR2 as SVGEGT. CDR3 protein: CASSFPGRLQAVNVLTF. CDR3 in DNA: TGTGCCAGCAGTTTCCCCGGTCGGCTGCAGGCGGTAAACGTCCTGACTTTC.

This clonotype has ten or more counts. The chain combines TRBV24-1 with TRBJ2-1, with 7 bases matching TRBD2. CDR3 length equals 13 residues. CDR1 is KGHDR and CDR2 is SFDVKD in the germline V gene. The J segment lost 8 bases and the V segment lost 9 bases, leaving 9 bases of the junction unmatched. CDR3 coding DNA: TGTGCCACCTCCAACGATGGACTAGATGAGCAGTTCTTC. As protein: CATSNDGLDEQFF.

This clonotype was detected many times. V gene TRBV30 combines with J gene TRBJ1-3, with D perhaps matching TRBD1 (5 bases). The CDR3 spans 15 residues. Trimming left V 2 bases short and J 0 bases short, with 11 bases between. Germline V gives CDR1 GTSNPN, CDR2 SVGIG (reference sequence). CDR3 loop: CAWSRDSGSGNTIYF. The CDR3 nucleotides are TGTGCCTGGAGTCGGGACTCCGGCTCTGGAAACACCATATATTTT.

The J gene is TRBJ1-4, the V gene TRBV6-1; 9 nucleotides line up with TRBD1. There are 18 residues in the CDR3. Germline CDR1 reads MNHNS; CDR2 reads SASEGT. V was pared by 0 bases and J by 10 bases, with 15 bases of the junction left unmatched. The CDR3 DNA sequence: TGTGCCAGCAGTGAAGCGTTCGCCGAAGGACAGGGGAGGGGAAAACTGTTTTTT. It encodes CASSEAFAEGQGRGKLFF.

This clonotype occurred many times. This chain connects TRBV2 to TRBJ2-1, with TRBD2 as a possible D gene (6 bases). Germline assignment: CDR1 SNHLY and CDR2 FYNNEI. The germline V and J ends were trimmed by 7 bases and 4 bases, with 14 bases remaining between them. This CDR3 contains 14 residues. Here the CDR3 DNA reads TGTGCCAGCATGTGGAAGGAGGGATACAATGAGCAGTTCTTC. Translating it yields CASMWKEGYNEQFF.

CDR3 sequence: CSVQLQETQYF. In DNA form, the CDR3 reads TGCAGTGTCCAGCTACAAGAGACCCAGTACTTC. This chain uses TRBV20-1 with TRBJ2-5; D call uncertain. This CDR3 has 11 amino acids. Germline V CDR1 and CDR2: DFQATT, SNEGSKA (reference sequence). V shed 7 bases and J shed 2 bases, with 8 bases lying between them.

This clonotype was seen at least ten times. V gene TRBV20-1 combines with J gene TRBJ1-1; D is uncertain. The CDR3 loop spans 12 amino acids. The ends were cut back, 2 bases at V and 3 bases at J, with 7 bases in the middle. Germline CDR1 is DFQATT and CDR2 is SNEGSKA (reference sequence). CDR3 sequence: CSARNWDTEAFF. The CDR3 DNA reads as TGCAGTGCTAGAAACTGGGACACTGAAGCTTTCTTT.

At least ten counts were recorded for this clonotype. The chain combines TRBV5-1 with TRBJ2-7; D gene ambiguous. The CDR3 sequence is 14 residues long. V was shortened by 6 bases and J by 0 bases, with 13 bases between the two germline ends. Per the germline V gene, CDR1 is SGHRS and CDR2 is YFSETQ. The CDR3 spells CASMLSHSSYEQYF. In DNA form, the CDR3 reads TGCGCCAGCATGTTGAGTCACAGCTCCTACGAGCAGTACTTC.

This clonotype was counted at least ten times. CDR3 sequence (DNA): TGTGCCAGCAGCTTAGGCGGGTACTCCTACGAGCAGTACTTC. Translation: CASSLGGYSYEQYF. This chain uses TRBV7-9 with TRBJ2-7, with D perhaps matching TRBD2 (5 bases). Trimming left V 1 base short and J 0 bases short, with 7 bases between. The CDR3 is made up of 14 amino acids. CDR1 and CDR2 (germline): SEHNR, FQNEAQ (reference sequence).

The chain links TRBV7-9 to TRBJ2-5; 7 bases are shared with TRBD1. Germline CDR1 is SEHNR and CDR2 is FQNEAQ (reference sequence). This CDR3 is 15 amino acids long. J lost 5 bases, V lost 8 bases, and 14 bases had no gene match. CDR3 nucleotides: TGTGCCAGCCACAGGGGTCAGTCGGTGGTTGAGACCCAGTACTTC. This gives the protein CASHRGQSVVETQYF.

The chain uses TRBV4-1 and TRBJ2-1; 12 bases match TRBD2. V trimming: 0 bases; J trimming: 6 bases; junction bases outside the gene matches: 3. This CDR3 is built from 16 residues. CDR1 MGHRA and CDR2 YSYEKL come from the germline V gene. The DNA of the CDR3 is TGCGCCAGCAGCCAAGACCGACTAGCGGGAGCCAATGAGCAGTTCTTC. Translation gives CASSQDRLAGANEQFF.

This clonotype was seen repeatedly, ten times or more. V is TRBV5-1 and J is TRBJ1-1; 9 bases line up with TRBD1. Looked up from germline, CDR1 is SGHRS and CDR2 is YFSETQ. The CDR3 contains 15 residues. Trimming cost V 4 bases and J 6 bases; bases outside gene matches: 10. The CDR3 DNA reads TGCGCCAGCAGCCCGGAGCCGGGACAGGGACCTGAAGCTTTCTTT. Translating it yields CASSPEPGQGPEAFF.